These 17 T cell receptor beta chains originate from one sample sequenced in a study of blood T cell repertoires in COVID-19. Sequenced by immunoSEQ multiplex PCR; TCRdb stores in-frame clones only, minus some. This table holds around 140,000 clones, about four fifths found once. Sequencing input: peripheral blood. These TCRs come from a man aged 55 to 70 with acute or convalescent COVID-19.

This clone was found once. This chain connects TRBV7-9 to TRBJ1-1; D may be TRBD1 (6 bases). The V gene lost 6 bases and the J gene lost 0 bases, with 14 bases spanning the gap. Germline CDR1 is SEHNR and CDR2 is FQNEAQ (reference sequence). This CDR3 has 15 residues. CDR3 nucleotides: TGTGCCAGCAGTCCCGGGACAACTATGAACACTGAAGCTTTCTTT. It translates to CASSPGTTMNTEAFF.

This clone was detected ten times or more. This rearrangement joins TRBV9 to TRBJ1-1; maybe TRBD1 (5 bases). The CDR3 has 13 residues. V lost 4 bases, J lost 0 bases, and 7 bases lay in between. CDR1 and CDR2 from the germline V gene are SGDLS and YYNGEE. The CDR3 protein is CASSLDMNTEAFF. For the CDR3, the DNA is TGTGCCAGCAGCTTGGACATGAACACTGAAGCTTTCTTT.

The chain recombines TRBV15 with TRBJ1-1; D may be TRBD1 (5 bases). V was clipped by 1 base and J by 1 base, with 13 bases between them. Germline V gives CDR1 LNHNV, CDR2 YYDKDF (reference sequence). CDR3 size: 16 residues. CDR3: CATSRGWGGENTEAFF. The CDR3 coding sequence is TGTGCCACCAGCAGAGGGTGGGGAGGGGAGAACACTGAAGCTTTCTTT.

As concerns this clone: Germline and junction disagree at one end, which may indicate a read error. The chain couples TRBV2 to TRBJ1-5; D not certain. CDR3 length equals 13 residues. Looked up from germline, CDR1 is SNHLY and CDR2 is FYNNEI. CDR3 residues: CASSEESISAQHF. The CDR3 nucleotides are TGTGCCAGCAGCGAAGAAAGTATCTCGGCCCAGCATTTT.

The J gene is TRBJ1-4, the V gene TRBV19, with D possibly TRBD1 on 5 matching bases. The CDR3 has 12 residues. V lost 1 base and J lost 12, with 9 bases in between. Germline values: CDR1 LNHDA, CDR2 SQIVND (reference sequence). This chain's CDR3 is CASSIVGVQLFF. CDR3 nucleotide sequence: TGTGCCAGTAGTATAGTAGGGGTACAACTGTTTTTT.

The chain links TRBV28 to TRBJ2-7; 7 bases fit TRBD2. The V segment lost 5 bases and the J segment 6 bases; nucleotides outside the gene matches: 13. Germline-derived CDR1 and CDR2 are MDHEN and SYDVKM. The CDR3 extends over 15 amino acids. CDR3 protein: CASSPGGQGIGEQYF. DNA for the CDR3: TGTGCCAGCAGTCCGGGGGGTCAGGGAATCGGCGAGCAGTACTTC.

The chain uses TRBV19 and TRBJ2-5, with 7 nucleotides matching TRBD2. The germline V gene has CDR1 LNHDA and CDR2 SQIVND (reference sequence). The CDR3 loop spans 14 amino acids. V was pared by 5 bases and J by 4 bases, with 7 bases of the junction left unmatched. The DNA for the CDR3 is TGTGCCAGTAGTCCGGACTGGGGGGGAGAGACCCAGTACTTC. The encoded protein is CASSPDWGGETQYF.

The CDR3 DNA is TGCGCCACCCTGGGGGGGTCAACGGAAAAACTGTTTTTT. Amino acid sequence: CATLGGSTEKLFF. V gene TRBV10-1 combines with J gene TRBJ1-4; D might be TRBD1 (5 bases). Germline lookup yields CDR1 WNHNN and CDR2 SYGVQD (reference sequence). The V end was cut by 10 bases, the J end by 8 bases, with 17 bases between. The CDR3 runs to 13 residues.

This clone was observed once. This chain uses TRBV7-2 with TRBJ2-7; TRBD2 might be the D (5 bases). The CDR3 spans 15 residues. The V end lost 2 bases, the J end lost 6 bases, and 17 bases lay between the germline ends. Germline-derived CDR1 and CDR2 are SGHTA and FQGNSA. The CDR3 spells CASSLTRTKPCEQYF. The CDR3 DNA is TGTGCCAGCAGCTTAACTAGGACCAAACCCTGCGAGCAGTACTTC.

V gene TRBV14 combines with J gene TRBJ2-1; weak D call: TRBD2 (6 bases). The CDR3 loop spans 15 amino acids. Between the trimmed V and J ends, which lost 0 bases and 6 bases, there was a span of 12 bases. The germline CDR1 and CDR2 sequences are SGHDN and FVKESK. The CDR3: CASSQERGISNEQFF. The CDR3 nucleotides are TGTGCCAGCAGCCAAGAACGGGGGATTTCCAATGAGCAGTTCTTC.

This chain uses TRBV6-5 with TRBJ1-6, with D perhaps TRBD1 (5 bases). This CDR3 spans 14 amino acids. Germline CDR1 MNHEY, CDR2 SVGAGI. V was clipped by 8 bases and J by 3 bases, with 11 bases between them. CDR3 bases: TGTGCCAGCCAAGGGGAAAACTATAATTCACCCCTCCACTTT. Translating it yields CASQGENYNSPLHF.

The V call is TRBV9, the J call TRBJ1-6, with D perhaps TRBD1 (5 bases). The CDR3 consists of 15 residues. Between the trimmed V and J ends, which lost 1 base and 4 bases, there was a span of 9 bases. The germline CDR1 and CDR2 sequences are SGDLS and YYNGEE. The CDR3 coding sequence is TGTGCCAGCAGCGTACATGCAGGGTATAATTCACCCCTCCACTTT. As protein: CASSVHAGYNSPLHF.

J is TRBJ1-1 and V is TRBV14; 7 bases match TRBD1. Germline lookup yields CDR1 SGHDN and CDR2 FVKESK. This CDR3 has 14 amino acids. Trimming at V came to 3 bases and at J to 6 bases, leaving 7 bases not matched to a gene. The CDR3 protein is CASSQIDRVAEAFF. CDR3 DNA sequence: TGTGCCAGCAGCCAGATCGACAGGGTCGCTGAAGCTTTCTTT.

J is TRBJ2-7 and V is TRBV29-1; perhaps TRBD1 as D (6 bases). The V end lost 3 bases, the J end lost 6 bases, and 9 bases lay between the germline ends. In germline, CDR1 is SQVTM, CDR2 ANQGSEA. The CDR3 extends over 11 amino acids. CDR3 bases: TGCAGCGTTGAGTCAGGGGCCGAGCAGTACTTC. This codes for CSVESGAEQYF.

The chain carries TRBV12-3 or TRBV12-4 and TRBJ2-7; tentative D call: TRBD2 (5 bases). This CDR3 region has 11 residues. V shed 7 bases and J shed 9 bases, with 13 bases lying between them. The CDR3 reads CASTLGSVQYF. The CDR3 coding sequence is TGTGCCAGCACCCTGGGTAGCGTGCAGTACTTC.

The chain uses TRBV6-6 and TRBJ2-3; 9 bases map to TRBD1. Germline V gene sequence: CDR1 MNHNY, CDR2 SVGAGI (reference sequence). There are 17 residues in the CDR3. The V and J ends lost 5 bases and 1 base, in that order; junction bases with no gene match: 10. The CDR3 DNA sequence: TGTGCCAGCAGTCCGACAGGGGGAAGGCCCCGCACAGATACGCAGTATTTT. Amino acid sequence: CASSPTGGRPRTDTQYF.

The J gene is TRBJ1-4, the V gene TRBV6-5; the match to TRBD1 covers 7 bases. Germline CDR1 reads MNHEY; CDR2 reads SVGAGI. The V gene end was trimmed by 5 bases and the J gene end by 0 bases; junction bases not matched to a gene: 3. The CDR3 extends over 15 amino acids. CDR3 amino acids: CASSITGATNEKLFF. CDR3 nucleotide sequence: TGTGCCAGCAGTATAACAGGGGCAACTAATGAAAAACTGTTTTTT.